These 5 T cell receptor beta chains came from one sample sequenced in a study of cytomegalovirus exposure and HLA in healthy donors. Use of 60 Vbeta and 13 Jbeta primers characterized the PCR. Repertoires were generated with immunoSEQ multiplex PCR, while TCRdb's copy carries only in-frame clones and drops some. Of around 180,000 clones in the sample, approximately 80% are singletons; the top ten hold 0.5% to 0.55%. The specimen was PBMCs. The origin of the receptors is a woman aged 45 to 65 in good health and CMV-seronegative.

This clone showed up just once. The V gene is TRBV19, the J gene TRBJ2-5; D perhaps matches TRBD2 (6 bases). Germline CDR1 LNHDA, CDR2 SQIVND (reference sequence). Trimming stripped 5 bases from V and 4 bases from J, with 23 bases between. This CDR3 contains 17 residues. The CDR3 region has the DNA TGTGCCAGTAGTGCCCGTGGCGGGAAAACCCTCGGAGAGACCCAGTACTTC. Its protein product is CASSARGGKTLGETQYF.

Note on this clone: The junction does not match germline at one end; this may be a read error. The chain links TRBV7-7 to TRBJ1-1, with 8 nucleotides matching TRBD1. The germline V gene has CDR1 SSHAT and CDR2 FNYEAQ (reference sequence). The CDR3 totals 19 residues. CDR3 sequence reads: CASSLVYTGGPQPNTEAFF. For the CDR3, the DNA is TGTGCTAGCAGCTTAGTTTACACAGGGGGACCACAACCGAACACTGAAGCTTTCTTT.

This clone has just one count. V is TRBV9 and J is TRBJ2-7, with a possible D match to TRBD1 (6 bases). V lost 3 bases to trimming and J lost 5 bases, with 9 bases between them. CDR1 is SGDLS, CDR2 YYNGEE, per germline. This CDR3 has 12 amino acids. CDR3 in amino acids: CASSAGTNEQYF. CDR3 DNA sequence: TGTGCCAGCAGCGCTGGGACAAACGAGCAGTACTTC.

This clone has a handful of counts. The J gene is TRBJ2-7, the V gene TRBV28, with TRBD1 matching 8 bases. CDR1 is MDHEN, CDR2 SYDVKM, per germline. J gave up 4 bases and V 4 bases, and 9 bases lay outside the gene matches. The CDR3 has 15 residues. As DNA, the CDR3 is TGTGCCAGCAGTTCCGGTGGGACAGGATCTTACGAGCAGTACTTC. This codes for CASSSGGTGSYEQYF.

The chain employs TRBV27 and TRBJ2-7; D not certain. The CDR3 is made up of 14 amino acids. CDR1 MNHEY and CDR2 SMNVEV come from the germline V gene (reference sequence). V lost 0 bases to trimming and J lost 2 bases, with 8 bases between them. CDR3: CASSLSRHPYEQYF. As DNA, the CDR3 is TGTGCCAGCAGTTTATCGAGACACCCCTACGAGCAGTACTTC.